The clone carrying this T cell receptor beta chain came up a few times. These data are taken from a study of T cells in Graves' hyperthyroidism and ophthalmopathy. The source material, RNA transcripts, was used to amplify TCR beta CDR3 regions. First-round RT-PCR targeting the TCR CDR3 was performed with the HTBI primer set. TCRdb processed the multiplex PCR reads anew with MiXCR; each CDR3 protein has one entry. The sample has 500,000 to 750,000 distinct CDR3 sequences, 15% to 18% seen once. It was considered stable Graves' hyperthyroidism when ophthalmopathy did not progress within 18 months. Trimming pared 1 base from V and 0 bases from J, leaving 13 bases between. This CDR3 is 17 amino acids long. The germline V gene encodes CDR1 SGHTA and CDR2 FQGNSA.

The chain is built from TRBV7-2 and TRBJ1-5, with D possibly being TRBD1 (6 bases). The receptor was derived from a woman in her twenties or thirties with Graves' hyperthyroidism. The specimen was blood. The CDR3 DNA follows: TGTGCCAGCAGCTTAGGCGGAGGGGGGTATAGCAATCAGCCCCAGCATTTT. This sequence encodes CASSLGGGGYSNQPQHF. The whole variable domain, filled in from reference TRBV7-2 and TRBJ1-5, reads GAGVSQSPSNKVTEKGKDVELRCDPISGHTALYWYRQSLGQGLEFLIYFQGNSAPDKSGLPSDRFSAERTGGSVSTLTIQRTQQEDSAVYLCASSLGGGGYSNQPQHFGDGTRLSIL.